One and the same sample provided the 20 T cell receptor beta chains below, sequenced in a study of OX40 agonist ivuxolimab in advanced cancers. Clones were sequenced by immunoSEQ multiplex PCR, and TCRdb holds only the in-frame ones, with some missing. The sample includes 50,000 to 70,000 clones, 83% of them seen just once. The sequencing here drew on CD4+ or CD8+ T cells sorted from blood, taken in a trial of the OX40 agonist ivuxolimab. These receptors were obtained from an adult with an advanced solid tumor such as melanoma, head and neck, liver or kidney cancer.

The chain uses TRBV5-4 and TRBJ1-2; a possible D gene is TRBD1 (5 bases). This CDR3 spans 15 amino acids. The V end lost 0 bases, the J end lost 7 bases, and 16 bases lay between the germline ends. CDR1 and CDR2 from the germline V gene are SGHNT and YYREEE (reference sequence). Here the CDR3 reads CASSLAIQEIRGYTF. The DNA for the CDR3 is TGTGCCAGCAGCTTGGCCATACAGGAGATTCGTGGCTACACCTTC.

This clone has only a few counts. This rearrangement joins TRBV11-1 to TRBJ1-4, with TRBD1 matching over 7 bases. CDR1 and CDR2 (germline): SGHAT, FQDESV (reference sequence). V dropped 3 bases and J dropped 5; count of bases not matched to a gene: 0. The CDR3 runs 13 residues. Here the CDR3 DNA reads TGTGCCAGCAGCTTGACAGGGAATGAAAAACTGTTTTTT. It specifies CASSLTGNEKLFF.

This chain uses TRBV6-1 with TRBJ1-5; the match to TRBD1 covers 7 bases. The V and J ends lost 6 bases and 4 bases, in that order; junction bases with no gene match: 3. The CDR3 is 13 amino acids. The germline CDR1 and CDR2 sequences are MNHNS and SASEGT. CDR3 protein: CASRETGNQPQHF. CDR3 nucleotide sequence: TGTGCCAGCAGAGAGACAGGGAATCAGCCCCAGCATTTT.

The CDR3 DNA reads TGTGCCAGCAGTTTAAGCAGGGTATATAATCAGCCCCAGCATTTT. Translated, it gives CASSLSRVYNQPQHF. The genes are TRBV28 and TRBJ1-5; D is perhaps TRBD1 (5 bases). CDR1 and CDR2 (germline): MDHEN, SYDVKM. The V end was cut by 2 bases, the J end by 4 bases, with 12 bases between. CDR3 length equals 15 residues.

In its sample, this clone was seen once. The chain combines TRBV9 with TRBJ1-1; D unclear. Germline CDR1 and CDR2: SGDLS and YYNGEE. V gave up 0 bases and J gave up 4 bases, with 16 bases separating them. The length of the CDR3 is 16 residues. Written as DNA, the CDR3 is TGTGCCAGCAGCGTAGGTCGTGTGGGAGGGTTCACTGAAGCTTTCTTT. Its translation: CASSVGRVGGFTEAFF.

The gene calls are TRBV6-1 and TRBJ1-2, with TRBD1 matching over 10 bases. V shed 4 bases and J 4 bases; nucleotides not matched to a gene: 9. CDR3 length: 16 amino acids. In germline, CDR1 is MNHNS, CDR2 SASEGT. The CDR3 protein is CASSVQRTGGSYGYTF. The CDR3 region has the DNA TGTGCCAGCAGTGTTCAGAGGACAGGGGGTTCCTATGGCTACACCTTC.

The rearrangement joins TRBV7-2 to TRBJ2-6; D unclear. Germline values: CDR1 SGHTA, CDR2 FQGNSA. V shed 5 bases and J shed 0 bases, with 14 bases lying between them. This CDR3 has 17 amino acids. This CDR3 is CASSPQSYGSGANVLTF. CDR3 sequence (DNA): TGTGCCAGCAGCCCCCAGTCGTACGGCTCTGGGGCCAACGTCCTGACTTTC.

This chain connects TRBV2 to TRBJ2-2; TRBD2 agrees at 8 bases. CDR1 is SNHLY, CDR2 FYNNEI, per germline. The CDR3 spans 12 residues. With V trimmed by 6 bases and J by 6 bases, 0 bases remained unmatched. The CDR3 is CASRRGAGELFF. CDR3 DNA sequence: TGTGCCAGCAGGCGGGGGGCCGGGGAGCTGTTTTTT.

The V gene is TRBV19, the J gene TRBJ2-2; D not certain. Germline lookup yields CDR1 LNHDA and CDR2 SQIVND (reference sequence). V was cut by 3 bases and J by 0 bases, with 5 bases left in between. This CDR3 region has 14 residues. The CDR3 is CASSILANTGELFF. The CDR3 DNA follows: TGTGCCAGTAGTATTCTGGCGAACACCGGGGAGCTGTTTTTT.

The rearrangement links TRBV28 to TRBJ1-2, with 7 bases lining up with TRBD1. The CDR3 loop spans 15 amino acids. In germline, CDR1 is MDHEN, CDR2 SYDVKM. The V gene end was trimmed by 6 bases and the J gene end by 6 bases; junction bases not matched to a gene: 13. Here the CDR3 reads CASSSTPTGSHGYTF. The CDR3 bases are TGTGCCAGCAGCTCTACCCCGACAGGGTCCCATGGCTACACCTTC.

The chain is built from TRBV19 and TRBJ1-1; 10 nucleotides agree with TRBD1. This CDR3 is 17 amino acids long. Trimming at V came to 3 bases and at J to 5 bases, leaving 12 bases not matched to a gene. Germline V CDR1 and CDR2: LNHDA, SQIVND (reference sequence). In nucleotides, the CDR3 is TGTGCCAGTAGTATGATTACGGGACAGGGGAGGGGAACTGAAGCTTTCTTT. Its protein product is CASSMITGQGRGTEAFF.

The rearrangement joins TRBV7-6 to TRBJ1-4, with D maybe TRBD1 (5 bases). Germline V gene lookup returns CDR1 SGHVS and CDR2 FNYEAQ. This CDR3 is built from 18 residues. The V end lost 5 bases, the J end lost 7 bases, and 26 bases lay between the germline ends. In nucleotides, the CDR3 is TGTGCCAGCAGCCCCTCCCAAGGGCGGACTAGTAGGGGTGAAAAACTGTTTTTT. It codes for CASSPSQGRTSRGEKLFF.

In nucleotides, the CDR3 is TGTGCCAGTAGTGTCTCCCCACAGGGGAAAAACATTCAGTACTTC. Translated: CASSVSPQGKNIQYF. The chain recombines TRBV19 with TRBJ2-4; 7 bases align to TRBD1. Germline V lookup: CDR1 LNHDA, CDR2 SQIVND (reference sequence). J lost 4 bases, V lost 5 bases, and 8 bases had no gene match. CDR3 length: 15 residues.

Turning to this clone: The junction differs from germline at one of its ends, possibly a read error. The rearrangement joins TRBV2 to TRBJ2-7; 9 bases are shared with TRBD1. Germline V gene lookup returns CDR1 SNHLY and CDR2 FYNNEI. The CDR3 covers 11 residues. CDR3 loop: CASRLGTGNHF. Written as DNA, the CDR3 is TGTGCCAGCCGACTAGGGACAGGGAACCACTTC.

V and J are TRBV7-9 and TRBJ1-4; D is undetermined. Germline assignment: CDR1 SEHNR and CDR2 FQNEAQ (reference sequence). Trimming took 2 bases from V and 12 from J, leaving 13 bases between them. This CDR3 is built from 13 residues. CDR3 coding DNA: TGTGCCAGCAGCTTAACAACGACCTTCCAACTGTTTTTT. Residues: CASSLTTTFQLFF.

The CDR3 coding sequence is TGTGCCAGCAGCAAAGTTGCACCTATTACCTCCTACGAGCAGTACTTC. Translated: CASSKVAPITSYEQYF. J is TRBJ2-7 and V is TRBV21-1; the table calls TRBD2, which could not be checked here. TRBV21-1 is a documented pseudogene. The CDR3 contains 16 residues.

This clone appeared a single time. CDR3: CASSLDGGGGIQQYF. As DNA, the CDR3 is TGTGCCAGCAGCTTAGACGGCGGGGGGGGCATCCAGCAGTACTTC. The J gene is TRBJ2-7, the V gene TRBV11-2, with 9 bases identical to TRBD2. The germline gives CDR1 SGHAT, CDR2 FQNNGV. Trimming at V came to 0 bases and at J to 8 bases, leaving 8 bases not matched to a gene. This CDR3 contains 15 residues.

This chain links TRBV19 with TRBJ1-2; tentative D call: TRBD1 (5 bases). Trimming stripped 5 bases from V and 4 bases from J, with 17 bases between. Per the germline V gene, CDR1 is LNHDA and CDR2 is SQIVND (reference sequence). The CDR3 is made up of 15 amino acids. DNA for the CDR3: TGTGCCAGTAGTGAGTCCGGGACGGGTCGCTATGGCTACACCTTC. It is translated as CASSESGTGRYGYTF. The whole variable domain, remainder taken from reference TRBV19 and TRBJ1-2, is DGGITQSPKYLFRKEGQNVTLSCEQNLNHDAMYWYRQDPGQGLRLIYYSQIVNDFQKGDIAEGYSVSREKKESFPLTVTSAQKNPTAFYLCASSESGTGRYGYTFGSGTRLTVV.

The genes are TRBV15 and TRBJ2-3, with D unresolved. Germline V CDR1 and CDR2: LNHNV, YYDKDF (reference sequence). V shed 4 bases and J shed 2 bases, with 13 bases lying between them. The CDR3 length is 15 residues. CDR3: CATSTLRGDTDTQYF. CDR3 DNA sequence: TGTGCCACCAGCACGTTGCGAGGAGACACAGATACGCAGTATTTT.

This sequence joins TRBV5-3 and TRBJ1-3; weak D call: TRBD1 (5 bases). TRBV5-3 is an open reading frame, and its role is uncertain. This CDR3 spans 17 amino acids. V lost 4 bases and J lost 2, with 19 bases in between. This CDR3 is CARSPGDSFLPGNTIYF. The CDR3 DNA follows: TGTGCCAGAAGCCCAGGAGACAGCTTTCTCCCTGGAAACACCATATATTTT.